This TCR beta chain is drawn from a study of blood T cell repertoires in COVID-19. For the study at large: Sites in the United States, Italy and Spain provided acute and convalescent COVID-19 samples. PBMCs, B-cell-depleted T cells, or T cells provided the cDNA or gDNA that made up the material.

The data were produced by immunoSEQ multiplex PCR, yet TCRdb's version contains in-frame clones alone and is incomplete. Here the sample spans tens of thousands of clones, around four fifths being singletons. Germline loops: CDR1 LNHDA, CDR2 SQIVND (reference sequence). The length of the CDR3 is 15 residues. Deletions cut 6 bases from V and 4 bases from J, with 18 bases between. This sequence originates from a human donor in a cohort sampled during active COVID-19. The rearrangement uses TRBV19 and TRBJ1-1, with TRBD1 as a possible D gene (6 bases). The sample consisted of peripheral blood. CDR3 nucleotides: TGTGCCAGTAGGAAACAGGGCGGAGAAATCACTGAAGCTTTCTTT. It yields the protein CASRKQGGEITEAFF.